A selection of T cell receptor beta chains follows, all from one sample in a study of cytomegalovirus exposure and HLA in healthy donors. The method was immunoSEQ multiplex PCR; TCRdb's version includes in-frame clones alone and lacks a portion of them. The table includes approximately 160,000 clones, 65% to 70% detected once. Sequenced sample: PBMCs. The receptors originated from a woman aged 18-29 years in good health and CMV-seropositive. Both conserved end residues are part of each CDR3. The D gene is left open where the match is weak. Not all rows give a size; the values are once, few, many and, for expanded clones, a class.

J	D	V	size	CDR3	DNA
TRBJ2-7	TRBD2	TRBV4-3	.	CASSLGLAGAQQYF	TGCGCCAGCAGCCTAGGGCTAGCGGGGGCTCAGCAGTACTTC
TRBJ2-3	TRBD2	TRBV25-1	.	CASSEYLRTSGMQDTQYF	TGTGCCAGCAGTGAATATCTTCGGACTAGCGGGATGCAAGATACGCAGTATTTT
TRBJ2-3	TRBD2	TRBV5-1	few	CASSTGGPKDTQYF	TGCGCCAGCTCGACGGGAGGCCCTAAGGATACGCAGTATTTT
TRBJ2-3	TRBD2	TRBV19	few	CASSIGGRSTDTQYF	TGTGCCAGTAGTATTGGCGGGAGGAGCACAGATACGCAGTATTTT
TRBJ2-7	TRBD2	TRBV7-2	.	CASSPGGGPIYEQYF	TGTGCCAGCAGCCCCGGCGGGGGACCGATCTACGAGCAGTACTTC
TRBJ2-4	TRBD1	TRBV7-8	.	CASSYHQGAGSKNIQYF	TGTGCCAGCAGCTACCATCAGGGGGCCGGTTCCAAAAACATTCAGTACTTC
TRBJ2-5	TRBD1	TRBV28	.	CASSFRTGGETQYF	TGTGCCAGCAGTTTTCGAACAGGGGGGGAGACCCAGTACTTC
TRBJ1-5	TRBD1	TRBV5-1	few	CASTEDRGESQPQHF	TGCGCCAGCACCGAGGACAGGGGGGAGTCACAGCCCCAGCATTTT
TRBJ1-1	.	TRBV19	.	CASTQGLAEAFF	TGTGCCAGTACCCAGGGGTTAGCTGAAGCTTTCTTT
TRBJ1-2	.	TRBV19	few	CASRRATNYGYTF	TGTGCCAGTAGGAGGGCAACTAACTATGGCTACACCTTC
TRBJ2-1	.	TRBV9	.	CASSVLPGNNEQFF	TGTGCCAGCAGCGTACTTCCAGGGAACAATGAGCAGTTCTTC
TRBJ1-5	.	TRBV6-6	.	CASSYSDSPNQPQHF	TGTGCCAGCAGTTACTCGGACAGCCCTAATCAGCCCCAGCATTTT
TRBJ2-7	.	TRBV7-9	.	CASSLASGVDEQYF	TGTGCCAGCAGCTTAGCCTCGGGGGTCGACGAGCAGTACTTC
TRBJ2-1	.	TRBV20-1	.	CSAKGDAQFF	TGCAGTGCTAAGGGGGACGCCCAGTTCTTC
TRBJ2-1	.	TRBV6-1	few	CASFLWRGNEQFF	TGTGCCAGTTTTTTATGGAGGGGTAATGAGCAGTTCTTC
TRBJ2-2	TRBD2	TRBV27	few	CASSRGPSGPSASGELFF	TGTGCCAGCAGTAGAGGGCCTAGCGGGCCCTCCGCGAGCGGGGAGCTGTTTTTT
TRBJ2-7	.	TRBV10-2	.	CASNTLTGNEQYF	TGCGCCAGCAACACTCTAACAGGGAACGAGCAGTACTTC
TRBJ2-5	TRBD2	TRBV7-3	.	CASSQGLAGVGLETQYF	TGTGCCAGCAGCCAGGGCCTAGCGGGAGTAGGTTTAGAGACCCAGTACTTC
TRBJ2-1	TRBD2	TRBV4-2	.	CASSQGSRGGLGEQFF	TGTGCCAGCAGCCAAGGGTCGCGGGGGGGCCTTGGTGAGCAGTTCTTC
TRBJ2-1	TRBD2	TRBV14	once	CASSRSWAVGGRYNEQFF	TGTGCCAGCAGCCGATCGTGGGCGGTGGGCGGGAGGTACAATGAGCAGTTCTTC
TRBJ2-3	TRBD2	TRBV27	few	CASSSFSGSTDTQYF	TGTGCCAGCAGTTCTTTTAGCGGGAGTACAGATACGCAGTATTTT
TRBJ2-7	TRBD1	TRBV5-1	.	CASSPGQGHSEQYF	TGCGCCAGCAGCCCAGGACAGGGACACTCCGAGCAGTACTTC
TRBJ2-1	.	TRBV4-1	.	CASSQDVLGPLYNEQFF	TGCGCCAGCAGCCAAGACGTACTGGGGCCACTATACAATGAGCAGTTCTTC
TRBJ1-5	.	TRBV6-5	.	CASSITTENQPQHF	TGTGCCAGCAGTATAACAACAGAGAATCAGCCCCAGCATTTT
TRBJ1-6	TRBD1	TRBV5-4	.	CASSFTQTGGYSPLHF	TGTGCCAGCAGCTTTACCCAGACAGGGGGCTATTCACCCCTCCACTTT
TRBJ1-1	.	TRBV6-1	.	CASSDQMNTEAFF	TGTGCCAGCAGTGACCAGATGAACACTGAAGCTTTCTTT
TRBJ1-2	TRBD1	TRBV4-3	.	CASSPGQGNYGYTF	TGCGCCAGCAGCCCAGGACAGGGAAACTATGGCTACACCTTC
TRBJ2-3	.	TRBV7-8	.	CASSTRTDFTDTQYF	TGTGCCAGCAGCACGAGGACAGACTTCACAGATACGCAGTATTTT
TRBJ2-1	TRBD2	TRBV27	once	CASSASGRVYNEQFF	TGTGCCAGCAGTGCTAGCGGGAGGGTTTACAATGAGCAGTTCTTC
TRBJ2-3	TRBD2	TRBV5-4	.	CASSKGTSGRTDTQYF	TGTGCCAGCAGCAAGGGGACTAGCGGGAGGACAGATACGCAGTATTTT
TRBJ2-3	TRBD1	TRBV7-9	.	CASTFGTGGLDTQYF	TGTGCCAGCACCTTCGGGACAGGGGGCTTAGATACGCAGTATTTT
TRBJ2-5	TRBD2	TRBV27	.	CASRRREQETQYF	TGTGCCAGCAGAAGGCGGGAGCAAGAGACCCAGTACTTC
TRBJ1-4	.	TRBV18	.	CASSPNSGRAGNEKLFF	TGTGCCAGCTCACCAAATTCCGGGAGGGCTGGAAATGAAAAACTGTTTTTT
TRBJ1-1	.	TRBV6-5	.	CASRPGENTEAFF	TGTGCCAGCAGACCCGGGGAGAACACTGAAGCTTTCTTT
TRBJ1-1	.	TRBV29-1	.	CSVEQANTEAFF	TGCAGCGTTGAACAGGCGAACACTGAAGCTTTCTTT
TRBJ1-5	.	TRBV19	.	CASLAGGNQPQHF	TGTGCCAGTCTGGCGGGGGGCAATCAGCCCCAGCATTTT
TRBJ2-1	TRBD1	TRBV5-4	.	CASSSLRGQGAHEQFF	TGTGCCAGCAGCTCCCTGCGGGGACAGGGGGCACATGAGCAGTTCTTC
TRBJ1-4	.	TRBV4-3	few	CASSLLGAYGEKLFF	TGCGCCAGCAGCCTTCTGGGGGCGTACGGGGAAAAACTGTTTTTT
TRBJ2-3	TRBD2	TRBV5-4	.	CASSLKASGGTDTQYF	TGTGCCAGCAGCTTGAAGGCTAGCGGAGGCACAGATACGCAGTATTTT
TRBJ2-5	.	TRBV28	.	CASSRRETQYF	TGTGCCAGCAGCCGTCGGGAGACCCAGTACTTC
TRBJ2-7	.	TRBV9	few	CASSVDSLVNEQYF	TGTGCCAGCAGCGTAGATTCCCTAGTTAACGAGCAGTACTTC
TRBJ2-3	TRBD2	TRBV7-9	few	CASSLVAGGRDLTQYF	TGTGCCAGCAGCTTAGTGGCGGGGGGACGCGATCTTACGCAGTATTTT
TRBJ1-1	TRBD1	TRBV7-3	.	CASSPSGGRRSEAFF	TGTGCCAGCAGCCCATCAGGGGGAAGGCGTTCTGAAGCTTTCTTT
TRBJ1-2	TRBD1	TRBV6-1	few	CASSELDREDGYTF	TGTGCCAGCAGTGAGTTGGACAGGGAGGATGGCTACACCTTC
TRBJ2-7	.	TRBV27	.	CASSLDSGSPMAEQYF	TGTGCCAGCAGTCTTGACTCCGGGAGTCCTATGGCCGAGCAGTACTTC
TRBJ2-3	TRBD1	TRBV27	.	CASSEGQGLLVTDTQYF	TGTGCCAGCAGTGAGGGACAGGGGCTCCTAGTCACAGATACGCAGTATTTT
TRBJ2-7	TRBD1	TRBV5-1	.	CASSLGSGTGEQYF	TGCGCCAGCAGCTTGGGGTCGGGGACAGGCGAGCAGTACTTC
TRBJ1-5	.	TRBV4-1	few	CASSQGKSGPRLKTNNQPQHF	TGCGCCAGCAGCCAAGGAAAATCCGGCCCAAGACTCAAGACTAACAATCAGCCCCAGCATTTT
TRBJ2-7	TRBD2	TRBV10-1	.	CASKLETSGGQQYF	TGCGCCAGCAAATTGGAGACTAGCGGGGGCCAACAGTACTTC